This T cell receptor (beta chain) was identified in a study of Ad26.COV2.S vaccination and SARS-CoV-2 variants. Study-level information: Ad26.COV2.S was injected intramuscularly once or twice, 56 days apart.

This CDR3 is 12 amino acids long. Germline V gene sequence: CDR1 SGHTS, CDR2 YDEGEE. V gave up 3 bases and J gave up 8 bases, with 8 bases separating them. Regarding treatment: around 19 received Ad26.COV2.S at low or high dose, single or two shots; 5 received placebo; per-sample allocation not given. Specimens were obtained on day 63 following the first vaccine or placebo injection. The donor's status was that of an adult aged 18-55 years in Boston. Ad26.COV2.S expressed prefusion-stabilized spike from the original Wuhan strain. TCRdb keeps only in-frame clones here, not all; method: immunoSEQ multiplex PCR. Among 400,000 to 450,000 clones, less than 95% were seen once, and the ten largest hold approximately 4.5%.

The sample here was peripheral blood, taken in a trial of Ad26.COV2.S vaccine versus placebo. The chain is built from TRBV5-8 and TRBJ2-2; D remains unclear. The source is a person aged 18-60 years who received the Ad26.COV2.S COVID-19 vaccine or a placebo. CDR3: CASSSRLGELFF. The CDR3 DNA follows: TGTGCCAGCAGCTCTCGATTAGGGGAGCTGTTTTTT.